This T cell receptor beta chain comes out of a study of T-cell reconstitution after alpha-beta-depleted transplantation in children. Using unique molecular identifiers, the investigators prepared the TCRbeta library. TCRdb fed the PCR reads into MiXCR, producing one record per CDR3 protein. This table holds some 200,000 distinct CDR3 sequences, roughly 9% found once. V was clipped by 2 bases and J by 4 bases, with 11 bases between them. This CDR3 has 14 residues. Germline-derived CDR1 and CDR2 are SGHAT and FQDESV (reference sequence). This clonotype came up many times. This TCR was recovered from a human donor who donated a stem cell graft to a child with acute lymphoblastic leukemia. The rearrangement joins TRBV11-1 to TRBJ2-5, with D possibly being TRBD2 (6 bases). Sample: PBMCs from the stem cell graft donor, taken from the stem cell graft. The CDR3 bases are TGTGCCAGCAGCTTACAACTAGCTAGAGAGACCCAGTACTTC. Amino acid sequence: CASSLQLARETQYF.